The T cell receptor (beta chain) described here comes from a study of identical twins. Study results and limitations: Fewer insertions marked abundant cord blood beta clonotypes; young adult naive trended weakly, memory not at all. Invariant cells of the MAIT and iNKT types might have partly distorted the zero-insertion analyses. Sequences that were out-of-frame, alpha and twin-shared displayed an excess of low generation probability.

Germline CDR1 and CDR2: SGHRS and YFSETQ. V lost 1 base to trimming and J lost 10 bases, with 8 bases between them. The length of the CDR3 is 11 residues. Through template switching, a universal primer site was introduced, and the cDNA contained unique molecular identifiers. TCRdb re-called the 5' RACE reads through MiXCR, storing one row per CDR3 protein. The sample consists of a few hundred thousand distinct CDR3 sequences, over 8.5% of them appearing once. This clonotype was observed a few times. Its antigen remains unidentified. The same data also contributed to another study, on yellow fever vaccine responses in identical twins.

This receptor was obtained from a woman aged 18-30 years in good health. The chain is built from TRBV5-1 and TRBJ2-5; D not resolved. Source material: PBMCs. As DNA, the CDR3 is TGCGCCAGCAGCTTGCACGGTGTCCAGTACTTC. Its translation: CASSLHGVQYF.